The clone carrying this TCR beta chain was picked up one time. Its antigen remains unidentified. The V end lost 0 bases, the J end lost 4 bases, and 19 bases lay between the germline ends. CDR1 SGHKS and CDR2 YYEKEE come from the germline V gene (reference sequence). The CDR3 loop spans 17 amino acids. The sample originates from a study of T-cell reconstitution after alpha-beta-depleted transplantation in children. Study-wide results and caveats: High day-60 TCRbeta diversity in some patients came from surviving recipient T cells and thymic progenitors. T cells produced anew were the main source of T-cell counts and diversity one year after transplant. Two months or so post-transplant, alpha-beta T cells reportedly derived from several hundred expanded graft clones.

Using unique molecular identifiers, the investigators prepared the TCRbeta library. TCRdb fed the PCR reads into MiXCR, producing one record per CDR3 protein. Of about a million distinct CDR3 sequences listed, about 26% are singletons. The source material was PBMCs, mostly from graft donor cells, sampled 360 days after TCRalphabeta/CD19-depleted stem cell transplant. This TCR was sampled from a boy less than two years old who had a stem cell transplant for SCID, so the T cells may come from the graft donor. The chain links TRBV5-5 to TRBJ1-2; possibly TRBD1 for D (6 bases). CDR3 in DNA: TGTGCCAGCAGCTTGGAGTCGGGGTCAGGGGTGATCTATGGCTACACCTTC. Translated, it gives CASSLESGSGVIYGYTF.